The rows below give T cell receptor beta chains drawn from one sample of a study of blood T cell repertoires in COVID-19. Only in-frame clones appear in the TCRdb table, and some are missing; sequencing was by immunoSEQ multiplex PCR. The sample has about 87,000 clones, about 92% seen once. What was sequenced was peripheral blood. The receptors originated from a man aged 18 to 30 with COVID-19, enrolled during active disease. CDR3s include the opening cysteine and the closing phenylalanine or tryptophan. A D gene is named only where the DNA matches it firmly. Only part of the rows carry a size: once, few, many, or a class if the clone is expanded.

D gene	J gene	V gene	clone size	CDR3 DNA	CDR3 protein
NA	TRBJ1-5	TRBV19	NA	TGTGCCAGTAGTACCTACGGGGTAGGTCAGCCCCAGCATTTT	CASSTYGVGQPQHF
TRBD1	TRBJ2-7	TRBV6-2/TRBV6-3	NA	TGTGCCAGCAGTCCCCGGACAGGGTTCGAGCAGTACTTC	CASSPRTGFEQYF
TRBD1	TRBJ2-2	TRBV28	NA	TGTGCCAGCAGTTTACAGGGGGCCGGGGAGCTGTTTTTT	CASSLQGAGELFF
TRBD2	TRBJ2-2	TRBV7-2	NA	TGTGCCAGCAGCCCCCAATCCGGGACTAGTAGTGGGGAGCTGTTTTTT	CASSPQSGTSSGELFF
TRBD2	TRBJ2-5	TRBV19	NA	TGTGCCAGTAGTATTAGCGGGAGCGGGGAGACCCAGTACTTC	CASSISGSGETQYF
TRBD2	TRBJ2-5	TRBV11-3	once	TGTGCCAGCAGCCAAGGACTAGCGGGAGTGGAGACCCAGTACTTC	CASSQGLAGVETQYF
TRBD1	TRBJ1-2	TRBV9	NA	TGTGCCAGCAGCGGGCATGGGACAGCCTCTAACTATGGCTACACCTTC	CASSGHGTASNYGYTF
NA	TRBJ2-2	TRBV27	NA	TGTGCCAGCAGGGGAGGTAGTTGGGCCGCCGGGGAGCTGTTTTTT	CASRGGSWAAGELFF
TRBD2	TRBJ2-1	TRBV19	NA	TGTGCCAGTAGCACCACTAGCGGGAGTTCCTACAATGAGCAGTTCTTC	CASSTTSGSSYNEQFF
TRBD2	TRBJ2-2	TRBV2	NA	TGTGCCAGCAGTGATCCGGGACTAGCGGGGTTCACCGGGGAGCTGTTTTTT	CASSDPGLAGFTGELFF
TRBD2	TRBJ2-7	TRBV7-2	NA	TGTGCCAGCAGTTCCCGGGGTAGCGGGAGGGGAGGCGAGCAGTACTTC	CASSSRGSGRGGEQYF
TRBD1	TRBJ1-5	TRBV5-4	NA	TGTGCCAGCAGCTGCCGGGACAGGGGGCTAACGGGCAATCAGCCCCAGCATTTT	CASSCRDRGLTGNQPQHF
NA	TRBJ1-6	TRBV19	NA	TGTGCCAGTACCTCCGGGGGACGGTATAATTCACCCCTCCACTTT	CASTSGGRYNSPLHF
NA	TRBJ1-2	TRBV11-2	NA	TGTGCCAGCAGCCCGCGGACAGACTATTATGGCTACACCTTC	CASSPRTDYYGYTF
TRBD2	TRBJ2-5	TRBV7-9	NA	TGTGCCAGCAGCGATAGCGGGAGGGCTCAGGAGACCCAGTACTTC	CASSDSGRAQETQYF
TRBD1	TRBJ1-2	TRBV11-3	few	TGTGCCAGCAGCTTAGAGGACAGGGCAAAAGGGGACTATGGCTACACCTTC	CASSLEDRAKGDYGYTF
TRBD1	TRBJ1-2	TRBV10-3	NA	TGTGCCATCAGTGCTAAAGGGGGCACGGGATCTTATGGCTACACCTTC	CAISAKGGTGSYGYTF
TRBD1	TRBJ1-2	TRBV6-5	NA	TGTGCCAGCAGGATTACAGGGGGCTACGGCTACACCTTC	CASRITGGYGYTF
TRBD1	TRBJ1-1	TRBV6-4	NA	TGTGCCAGCAGTGACTCGACAGGGGAGAGGCGGAGGAACACTGAAGCTTTCTTT	CASSDSTGERRRNTEAFF
TRBD2	TRBJ2-1	TRBV29-1	NA	TGCAGCGCCCCACTAGCGGGAGTTCGGAGTGAGCAGTTCTTC	CSAPLAGVRSEQFF
NA	TRBJ2-1	TRBV19	NA	TGTGCCAGTAGTATAGGGGCCAGGGTGCCCTACAATGAGCAGTTCTTC	CASSIGARVPYNEQFF
TRBD1	TRBJ1-6	TRBV9	NA	TGTGCCAGCAGCGTAGGGGACAGGGGCACAAATTCACCCCTCCACTTT	CASSVGDRGTNSPLHF
NA	TRBJ2-7	TRBV19	once	TGTGCCAGTAGTATGAATGGCGGCTCCTACGAGCAGTACTTC	CASSMNGGSYEQYF
TRBD2	TRBJ2-1	TRBV15	NA	TGTGCCACCAGCAGAGGACTAGCCGGCAATGAGCAGTTCTTC	CATSRGLAGNEQFF
NA	TRBJ2-3	TRBV24-1	NA	TGTGCCACCAGTGCCGGGGGTGGGAAAGAAGGCACAGATACGCAGTATTTT	CATSAGGGKEGTDTQYF
NA	TRBJ1-2	TRBV6-6	NA	TGTGCCAGCAGCTACCAGGGGAGTGGTTTTGGCTATGGCTACACCTTC	CASSYQGSGFGYGYTF
TRBD2	TRBJ2-3	TRBV7-9	NA	TGTGCCAGCAGCCCCTTGGGACTAGCGGGAGGAACAGATACGCAGTATTTT	CASSPLGLAGGTDTQYF
TRBD1	TRBJ2-1	TRBV6-1	many	TGTGCCAGCAGTGAAGGGACAGGGGGCTACAATGAGCAGTTCTTC	CASSEGTGGYNEQFF
TRBD2	TRBJ2-7	TRBV27	NA	TGTGCCAGCAGTTCCCGTAGCGGGAGGGCCGATGAGCAGTACTTC	CASSSRSGRADEQYF
NA	TRBJ1-5	TRBV11-2	NA	TGTGCCAGCAGCTTAGGACTTGCCGGGACAACCGATCAGCCCCAGCATTTT	CASSLGLAGTTDQPQHF
NA	TRBJ2-5	TRBV27	NA	TGTGCCAGCAGCCCCTCGGCAGGGTATCAAGAGACCCAGTACTTC	CASSPSAGYQETQYF
NA	TRBJ2-7	TRBV7-2	NA	TGTGCCAGCAGCTTAGGTGACGGAGGGCCTTACGAGCAGTACTTC	CASSLGDGGPYEQYF
TRBD2	TRBJ2-3	TRBV5-1	NA	TGCGCCAGCAGCTTGGGACTAGCGGGAGTCGATACGCAGTATTTT	CASSLGLAGVDTQYF
TRBD1	TRBJ2-7	TRBV6-2/TRBV6-3	NA	TGTGCCAGCAGTTACTCGGACAGGGACCCCTACGAGCAGTACTTC	CASSYSDRDPYEQYF
TRBD1	TRBJ1-2	TRBV5-6	NA	TGTGCCAGCAGCCAAGGATACGGGACAGAGATTAACTATGGCTACACCTTC	CASSQGYGTEINYGYTF
TRBD2	TRBJ2-5	TRBV24-1	NA	TGTGCCACCAGTGACGTAGCGGGACTAGCGGAAGAGACCCAGTACTTC	CATSDVAGLAEETQYF
TRBD2	TRBJ2-1	TRBV27	once	TGTGCCAGCAGTCCCACCGCGGGAGGGAAGGGTGAGCAGTTCTTC	CASSPTAGGKGEQFF
NA	TRBJ2-1	TRBV20-1	NA	TGCAGTGCTAGTATCGCCCCTCTAGCCGGATCCTACAATGAGCAGTTCTTC	CSASIAPLAGSYNEQFF
NA	TRBJ1-2	TRBV6-2/TRBV6-3	NA	TGTGCCAGCAGTTACGACGGGTACTTGTATGGCTACACCTTC	CASSYDGYLYGYTF
TRBD1	TRBJ1-5	TRBV9	NA	TGTGCCAGCAGCGTCAGGGGGCTTGAGCCCCAGCATTTT	CASSVRGLEPQHF
NA	TRBJ2-3	TRBV11-3	once	TGTGCCAGCAGCTTAGTGGGGGCGGATATCACAGATACGCAGTATTTT	CASSLVGADITDTQYF
NA	TRBJ1-5	TRBV7-2	once	TGTGCCAGCAGCTTCGACGGACAGTTCAATCAGCCCCAGCATTTT	CASSFDGQFNQPQHF
TRBD2	TRBJ2-6	TRBV29-1	NA	TGCAGCGTTCTAGGGCGACTAGCATACAGTCGGGCCAACGTCCTGACTTTC	CSVLGRLAYSRANVLTF
TRBD2	TRBJ2-2	TRBV24-1	NA	TGTGCCACCAGTGGGCGGGGGACCGGGGAGCTGTTTTTT	CATSGRGTGELFF
TRBD2	TRBJ2-3	TRBV4-3	once	TGCGCCAGCAGCCATCGACTAGCGGGAGGGAGCACAGATACGCAGTATTTT	CASSHRLAGGSTDTQYF